Following are 25 T cell receptor beta chains from one sample sequenced in a study of OX40 agonist ivuxolimab in advanced cancers. Only in-frame clones appear in the TCRdb table, and some are missing; sequencing was by immunoSEQ multiplex PCR. Of 50,000 or so clones listed, 80% to 90% are singletons. Sequencing used CD4+ or CD8+ T cells sorted from blood, obtained in a trial of the OX40 agonist ivuxolimab. The receptor set was obtained from an adult with an advanced solid tumor such as melanoma, head and neck, liver or kidney cancer.

This clone appeared a few times. V gene TRBV2 combines with J gene TRBJ1-2; tentative D call: TRBD1 (6 bases). From germline, CDR1 is SNHLY and CDR2 FYNNEI. The V gene lost 1 base and the J gene lost 4 bases, with 13 bases spanning the gap. The CDR3 is 15 residues long. CDR3 DNA sequence: TGTGCCAGCAGTGAAGGAGGGAGGGGGGTCTATGGCTACACCTTC. Translating gives CASSEGGRGVYGYTF.

The chain joins TRBV9 to TRBJ2-3; D tentatively reads TRBD1 or TRBD2 (5 bases each). This CDR3 is built from 18 residues. V was pared by 2 bases and J by 0 bases, with 19 bases between. From germline, CDR1 is SGDLS and CDR2 YYNGEE. CDR3 protein: CASSVGVGWSSSTDTQYF. For the CDR3, the DNA is TGTGCCAGCAGCGTGGGGGTGGGTTGGTCTAGTAGCACAGATACGCAGTATTTT.

The rearrangement links TRBV5-8 to TRBJ2-7, with D unclear. Per the germline V gene, CDR1 is SGHTS and CDR2 is YDEGEE. The CDR3 has 11 residues. Trimming removed 6 bases at V and 4 bases at J, with 8 bases between. This chain's CDR3 is CASTTPYEQYF. The DNA for the CDR3 is TGTGCCAGCACCACGCCTTACGAGCAGTACTTC.

The chain uses TRBV6-5 and TRBJ1-2; D perhaps matches TRBD1 (5 bases). The CDR3 is 15 residues long. Trimming cost V 5 bases and J 2 bases, with 15 bases left between them. Germline loops: CDR1 MNHEY, CDR2 SVGAGI. The CDR3 here is CASSNQGLLNYGYTF. CDR3 nucleotide sequence: TGTGCCAGCAGTAACCAGGGACTGTTGAACTATGGCTACACCTTC.

The J gene is TRBJ2-1, the V gene TRBV4-2, with 8 bases fitting TRBD2. Germline loops: CDR1 LGHNA, CDR2 YNFKEQ. Losses at the gene ends were 1 base for V and 2 bases for J; bases not matched to a gene: 10. The CDR3 covers 18 residues. The CDR3 DNA reads TGTGCCAGCAGCCAAGTCGGGGGGGCCCGCCCCCCCTACAATGAGCAGTTCTTC. It translates to CASSQVGGARPPYNEQFF.

This chain connects TRBV30 to TRBJ2-7; the match to TRBD2 covers 7 bases. The trim removed 5 bases at V and 2 bases at J, leaving 0 bases unmatched. The CDR3 contains 11 residues. Germline-derived CDR1 and CDR2 are GTSNPN and SVGIG (reference sequence). CDR3: CAWGRAYEQYF. CDR3 in DNA: TGTGCCTGGGGGAGGGCCTACGAGCAGTACTTC.

The chain joins TRBV5-1 to TRBJ1-2; D is possibly TRBD1 (6 bases). The CDR3 has 12 residues. V lost 5 bases, J lost 4 bases, and 9 bases lay in between. Germline V gene lookup returns CDR1 SGHRS and CDR2 YFSETQ. The CDR3 DNA is TGCGCCAGCAGGCAGACAGGCTATGGCTACACCTTC. It translates to CASRQTGYGYTF.

The V call is TRBV7-8, the J call TRBJ1-5; the match to TRBD1 covers 7 bases. J gave up 4 bases and V 6 bases, and 9 bases lay outside the gene matches. The CDR3 consists of 15 residues. CDR1 SGHVS and CDR2 FQNEAQ come from the germline V gene. CDR3 protein: CASSPQTGNNQPQHF. The CDR3 DNA reads TGTGCCAGCAGTCCCCAGACAGGGAATAATCAGCCCCAGCATTTT.

This clone was counted a single time. The rearrangement uses TRBV7-9 and TRBJ2-5, with D perhaps TRBD1 (7 bases). TRBJ2-7 matches the DNA end more closely, so the J call is doubtful. The CDR3 length is 15 residues. Germline loops: CDR1 SEHNR, CDR2 FQNEAQ (reference sequence). The CDR3: CASSPKTGRIYEQYF. The CDR3 region has the DNA TGTGCCAGCAGCCCCAAGACAGGGAGGATATACGAGCAGTACTTC.

This chain connects TRBV19 to TRBJ2-1, with 14 bases matching TRBD2. The germline CDR1 and CDR2 sequences are LNHDA and SQIVND (reference sequence). This CDR3 region has 19 residues. V was clipped by 6 bases and J by 1 base; unmatched bases: 11. CDR3 coding DNA: TGTGCCAGTAGCCCCCCGCCTGGACTAGCGGGAGGATCCTACAATGAGCAGTTCTTC. Encoded protein: CASSPPPGLAGGSYNEQFF.

The gene calls are TRBV7-3 and TRBJ1-2; 10 bases are a match to TRBD1. This CDR3 contains 14 residues. V lost 4 bases and J lost 7; bases outside the gene matches: 6. Germline lookup yields CDR1 SGHTA and CDR2 FQGTGA. CDR3 DNA sequence: TGTGCCAGCAGCTCCGGGACAGGGGAGGGTGGCTACACCTTC. This codes for CASSSGTGEGGYTF. The variable domain in full, with the rest retrieved from reference TRBV7-3 and TRBJ1-2, is GAGVSQTPSNKVTEKGKYVELRCDPISGHTALYWYRQSLGQGPEFLIYFQGTGAADDSGLPNDRFFAVRPEGSVSTLKIQRTERGDSAVYLCASSSGTGEGGYTFGSGTRLTVV.

This chain connects TRBV7-8 to TRBJ2-6; 8 bases fit TRBD1. Germline CDR1 and CDR2: SGHVS and FQNEAQ. The junction had 10 bases not matched to a gene; V was cut back by 2 bases and J by 4 bases. The CDR3 extends over 18 amino acids. The CDR3 DNA follows: TGTGCCAGCAGCTTATCCTCCGGGACAGGCTGGGGGGCCAACGTCCTGACTTTC. It encodes CASSLSSGTGWGANVLTF.

This clone was counted only a few times. This chain connects TRBV18 to TRBJ2-7; D is ambiguous. The CDR3 has 12 residues. Germline CDR1 and CDR2: KGHSH and LQKENI. V was pared by 6 bases and J by 0 bases, with 6 bases between. The CDR3 nucleotides are TGTGCCAGCTCCCGTGCCTCCTACGAGCAGTACTTC. It specifies CASSRASYEQYF.

The chain links TRBV29-1 to TRBJ1-1; TRBD1 agrees at 8 bases. CDR1 is SQVTM and CDR2 is ANQGSEA in the germline V gene. This CDR3 contains 14 residues. J was trimmed by 6 bases and V by 1 base; bases with no gene match: 7. The CDR3 loop is CSVEVTGVWSEAFF. The CDR3 nucleotides are TGCAGCGTTGAAGTGACAGGGGTCTGGTCTGAAGCTTTCTTT.

The CDR3 DNA reads TGTGCCAGTATTTATCCCAGGTCGACCCAGGAAGCTTTCTTT. Encoded protein: CASIYPRSTQEAFF. This chain links TRBV7-3 with TRBJ1-1; D gene uncertain. Germline V gives CDR1 SGHTA, CDR2 FQGTGA. The CDR3 consists of 14 residues. V lost 9 bases to trimming and J lost 8 bases, with 22 bases between them.

The chain combines TRBV5-8 with TRBJ1-1; 7 nucleotides agree with TRBD1. Germline-derived CDR1 and CDR2 are SGHTS and YDEGEE. The V gene end was trimmed by 1 base and the J gene end by 6 bases; junction bases not matched to a gene: 9. The CDR3 is made up of 15 amino acids. CDR3 DNA sequence: TGTGCCAGCAGCTTGCGACAGGGTCGGATCGCTGAAGCTTTCTTT. Its translation is CASSLRQGRIAEAFF.

The CDR3 sequence: CASSLSWGTEAFF. The CDR3 bases are TGTGCCAGCAGCCTCTCGTGGGGCACTGAAGCTTTCTTT. The V gene is TRBV7-9, the J gene TRBJ1-1, with D unresolved. The CDR3 runs 13 residues. Per germline, CDR1 SEHNR and CDR2 FQNEAQ (reference sequence). The V end lost 5 bases, the J end lost 4 bases, and 11 bases lay between the germline ends.

The J gene is TRBJ2-2, the V gene TRBV10-1, with D possibly being TRBD1 (5 bases). V gave up 2 bases and J gave up 6 bases, with 13 bases separating them. The germline CDR1 and CDR2 sequences are WNHNN and SYGVQD (reference sequence). This CDR3 has 15 residues. Here the CDR3 reads CASSEQPQGSGELFF. The CDR3 DNA sequence: TGCGCCAGCAGTGAGCAACCCCAGGGTTCCGGGGAGCTGTTTTTT.

This chain uses TRBV5-1 with TRBJ1-1, with TRBD1 as a possible D gene (5 bases). CDR3 length: 11 amino acids. Germline CDR1 and CDR2: SGHRS and YFSETQ. Trimming took off 5 bases at V and 11 bases at J, with 13 bases between the two ends. The CDR3 sequence is CASREGVDAFF. The CDR3 nucleotides are TGCGCCAGCAGAGAAGGGGTCGATGCTTTCTTT. Variable domain in full (rest from reference TRBV5-1 and TRBJ1-1): KAGVTQTPRYLIKTRGQQVTLSCSPISGHRSVSWYQQTPGQGLQFLFEYFSETQRNKGNFPGRFSGRQFSNSRSEMNVSTLELGDSALYLCASREGVDAFFGQGTRLTVV.

For this clone: The junction shows a germline mismatch at one end, possibly a read error. J is TRBJ1-1 and V is TRBV6-1, with D maybe TRBD1 (5 bases). The CDR3 sequence is 13 residues long. From germline, CDR1 is MNHNS and CDR2 SASEGT. The CDR3 protein is CASAPRGNSEAFF. DNA for the CDR3: TGTGCCAGCGCCCCTCGGGGGAACTCTGAAGCTTTCTTT.

The V gene is TRBV4-2, the J gene TRBJ2-1; D is unresolved. Germline V gives CDR1 LGHNA, CDR2 YNFKEQ. Trimming took off 4 bases at V and 6 bases at J, with 10 bases between the two ends. The length of the CDR3 is 13 residues. The CDR3 bases are TGTGCCAGCAGCCGCAGCCACGGCAATGAGCAGTTCTTC. Protein product: CASSRSHGNEQFF.

This rearrangement joins TRBV2 to TRBJ2-7; tentatively, D is TRBD1 (5 bases). The V end lost 4 bases, the J end lost 1 base, and 11 bases lay between the germline ends. The germline V gene encodes CDR1 SNHLY and CDR2 FYNNEI. There are 14 residues in the CDR3. The CDR3 here is CASSGGRGSYEQYF. CDR3 nucleotide sequence: TGTGCCAGCAGTGGCGGTAGGGGTTCCTACGAGCAGTACTTC.

The CDR3 DNA is TGTGCCAGCTCACCGCAGGGATTGGATGAGCAGTTCTTC. Translated, it gives CASSPQGLDEQFF. The chain uses TRBV18 and TRBJ2-1, with D possibly matching TRBD1 (5 bases). Trimming stripped 3 bases from V and 8 bases from J, with 11 bases between. This CDR3 has 13 residues. In germline, CDR1 is KGHSH, CDR2 LQKENI.

The V and J genes are TRBV7-9 and TRBJ2-2, with D unresolved. Deletions cut 4 bases from V and 1 base from J, with 7 bases between. CDR1 SEHNR and CDR2 FQNEAQ come from the germline V gene (reference sequence). The CDR3 is made up of 14 amino acids. The CDR3 DNA is TGTGCCAGCAGCTATATCGAGAACACCGGGGAGCTGTTTTTT. Amino acids: CASSYIENTGELFF.

This rearrangement joins TRBV2 to TRBJ2-1, with no clear D. CDR1 is SNHLY, CDR2 FYNNEI, per germline. The CDR3 has 14 residues. Trimming stripped 7 bases from V and 7 bases from J, with 17 bases between. Here the CDR3 reads CASTPLDAWNEQFF. The CDR3, as DNA: TGTGCCAGCACCCCCTTGGATGCGTGGAATGAGCAGTTCTTC.